A selection of T cell receptor beta chains follows, all from one sample in a study of blood T cell repertoires in COVID-19. Clones were read by immunoSEQ multiplex PCR, and TCRdb kept only the in-frame ones, dropping some. This sample has about 400,000 clones; roughly 90% occur once, and the top ten carry 1.2%. Sequences were obtained from peripheral blood. The origin of the receptors is a middle-aged man with acute or convalescent COVID-19. Both conserved end residues are part of each CDR3. The D gene is left open where the match is weak. Only some rows state a clone size, as once, few, many or a class for expanded clones.

D gene,J gene,clone size,V gene,CDR3 protein,CDR3 DNA
.,TRBJ1-5,.,TRBV27,CASSQGDNQPQHF,TGTGCCAGCAGTCAGGGCGACAATCAGCCCCAGCATTTT
.,TRBJ2-2,.,TRBV4-1,CASSQRQGRENTGELFF,TGCGCCAGCAGCCAAAGACAGGGGAGGGAGAACACCGGGGAGCTGTTTTTT
.,TRBJ2-7,.,TRBV6-6,CASDAGLLGYEQYF,TGTGCCAGCGACGCAGGTCTTTTGGGCTACGAGCAGTACTTC
TRBD1,TRBJ2-7,.,TRBV20-1,CSASRGQGPTWGYEQYF,TGCAGCGCTAGTAGGGGACAGGGCCCAACCTGGGGCTACGAGCAGTACTTC
TRBD2,TRBJ2-7,.,TRBV7-2,CASSLSSGSSYEQYF,TGTGCCAGCAGCTTGAGCAGCGGGAGCTCCTACGAGCAGTACTTC
TRBD1,TRBJ1-5,.,TRBV28,CASSLSGGAGQPQHF,TGTGCCAGCAGTTTATCAGGGGGCGCCGGTCAGCCCCAGCATTTT
.,TRBJ1-2,.,TRBV24-1,CATSDGGYAYGYTF,TGTGCCACCAGTGACGGGGGGTACGCCTATGGCTACACCTTC
TRBD2,TRBJ2-7,few,TRBV9,CASSVAPATSGIYEQYF,TGTGCCAGCAGCGTAGCCCCCGCCACTAGCGGGATCTACGAGCAGTACTTC
TRBD1,TRBJ1-2,.,TRBV30,CAWAGGAGGYTF,TGTGCCTGGGCAGGGGGCGCCGGTGGCTACACCTTC
.,TRBJ1-6,.,TRBV6-6,CASRLGTSTSPLHF,TGTGCCAGCCGCCTGGGCACGTCCACGTCACCCCTCCACTTT
.,TRBJ1-2,.,TRBV30,CAWSVTREHGYTF,TGTGCCTGGAGTGTCACCAGGGAACATGGCTACACCTTC
.,TRBJ1-4,.,TRBV28,CASRPPEVGPNEKLFF,TGTGCCAGCAGGCCCCCAGAGGTGGGGCCTAATGAAAAACTGTTTTTT
TRBD1,TRBJ1-3,.,TRBV28,CASSLLQGGNTIYF,TGTGCCAGCAGTCTTCTACAGGGGGGAAACACCATATATTTT
TRBD1,TRBJ1-3,.,TRBV12-3/TRBV12-4,CASTGQGRNTIYF,TGTGCCAGCACGGGACAGGGTCGAAACACCATATATTTT
.,TRBJ1-5,.,TRBV30,CAWSSEGVQPQHF,TGTGCCTGGAGTTCTGAGGGGGTTCAGCCCCAGCATTTT
TRBD1,TRBJ1-1,.,TRBV5-5,CASSRTGTENTEAFF,TGTGCCAGCAGCCGTACCGGGACAGAGAACACTGAAGCTTTCTTT
.,TRBJ1-5,.,TRBV6-2/TRBV6-3,CASSSQGGLGPQHF,TGTGCCAGCAGCTCACAGGGAGGGCTGGGGCCCCAGCATTTT
TRBD1,TRBJ2-2,.,TRBV5-4,CASSRPGTANTGELFF,TGTGCCAGCAGCCGGCCGGGGACAGCGAACACCGGGGAGCTGTTTTTT
TRBD2,TRBJ2-4,.,TRBV5-5,CASSSNLAGNIQYF,TGTGCCAGCAGCTCAAATCTAGCGGGAAACATTCAGTACTTC
TRBD2,TRBJ2-2,.,TRBV15,CATSRDLLAGVSANTGELFF,TGTGCCACCAGCAGAGATTTACTAGCGGGGGTATCGGCGAACACCGGGGAGCTGTTTTTT
.,TRBJ1-4,.,TRBV27,CASSFSGQGATNEKLFF,TGTGCCAGCAGTTTCTCCGGGCAGGGCGCAACTAATGAAAAACTGTTTTTT
.,TRBJ1-2,.,TRBV18,CASSTDGGGYGYTF,TGTGCCAGCTCAACCGACGGGGGGGGCTATGGCTACACCTTC
TRBD2,TRBJ2-5,.,TRBV20-1,CSASLAGYQETQYF,TGCAGTGCTAGTCTAGCGGGATACCAAGAGACCCAGTACTTC
TRBD1,TRBJ1-2,.,TRBV12-3/TRBV12-4,CASSPGQGDGYTF,TGTGCCAGCAGTCCTGGACAGGGCGATGGCTACACCTTC
.,TRBJ1-4,once,TRBV28,CASRGTPRMVNEKLFF,TGTGCCAGCAGGGGGACACCGAGGATGGTTAATGAAAAACTGTTTTTT
.,TRBJ1-1,.,TRBV30,CAWSLIDGTEAFF,TGTGCCTGGAGTCTAATTGATGGCACTGAAGCTTTCTTT
TRBD1,TRBJ1-4,few,TRBV27,CASRSTGTNEKLFF,TGTGCCAGCAGATCGACAGGGACTAATGAAAAACTGTTTTTT
.,TRBJ1-2,.,TRBV13,CASSLDTRGVGYGYTF,TGTGCCAGCAGCTTAGACACCAGGGGTGTGGGCTATGGCTACACCTTC
TRBD1,TRBJ2-7,.,TRBV29-1,CSGRQGSSSSYEQYF,TGCAGCGGAAGACAGGGTTCGTCGTCGTCCTACGAGCAGTACTTC
TRBD1,TRBJ2-7,.,TRBV9,CASSVVGDRTTEQYF,TGTGCCAGCAGCGTAGTGGGGGACAGAACCACCGAGCAGTACTTC
TRBD1,TRBJ1-6,few,TRBV7-2,CASSAGTGYSPLHF,TGTGCCAGCAGCGCAGGGACAGGATATTCACCCCTCCACTTT
TRBD2,TRBJ2-4,.,TRBV7-2,CASSPGLAGKNIQYF,TGTGCCAGCAGTCCGGGTCTAGCGGGGAAAAACATTCAGTACTTC
.,TRBJ1-1,.,TRBV18,CASSPPADSYTEAFF,TGTGCCAGCTCACCACCGGCCGACAGTTACACTGAAGCTTTCTTT
TRBD1,TRBJ1-6,.,TRBV4-2,CASSQDQGDNSPLHF,TGTGCCAGCAGCCAAGATCAGGGGGATAATTCACCCCTCCACTTT
TRBD1,TRBJ1-4,.,TRBV11-2,CASSLVTGGVEKLFF,TGTGCCAGCAGCTTAGTTACAGGGGGGGTTGAAAAACTGTTTTTT